A selection of T cell receptor beta chains follows, all from one sample in a study of immune characterization of retroperitoneal liposarcoma. TCRdb independently ran MiXCR on the PCR reads; one entry per CDR3 protein. The sample has over 9,500 distinct CDR3 sequences, roughly 20% seen once. Specimen: blood. The source of these receptors is a female donor with retroperitoneal liposarcoma. Each CDR3 is given with its conserved first and last residue. The D gene is left open where the match is weak. Not every row has a clone size; where given, it reads once, few, many or a size class.

abundance | len | j_gene | d_gene | v_gene | CDR3nt | CDR3aa
large | 15 | TRBJ2-1 | TRBD2 | TRBV12-3/TRBV12-4 | TGTGCCAGCAGTTTAAGCGGGAGGGCCTACAATGAGCAGTTCTTC | CASSLSGRAYNEQFF
. | 16 | TRBJ2-2 | TRBD1 | TRBV6-5 | TGTGCCAGCAGCACAATCGACAGGGGGCGCGGCGGGGAGCTGTTTTTT | CASSTIDRGRGGELFF
. | 14 | TRBJ2-2 | TRBD1 | TRBV25-1 | TGTGCCAGCAGTGAGCTAGACAGGGCCGGGGAGCTGTTTTTT | CASSELDRAGELFF
few | 14 | TRBJ2-5 | . | TRBV4-1 | TGCGCCAGCAGCCAGATGGGGTACCAAGAGACCCAGTACTTC | CASSQMGYQETQYF
many | 14 | TRBJ2-1 | . | TRBV6-1 | TGTGCCAGCAGTTCTCGGACGGAGTACAATGAGCAGTTCTTC | CASSSRTEYNEQFF
few | 15 | TRBJ1-2 | . | TRBV4-3 | TGCGCCAGCAGCCTCTATATACAGGGAGGCTATGGCTACACCTTC | CASSLYIQGGYGYTF
many | 13 | TRBJ2-7 | TRBD2 | TRBV12-3/TRBV12-4 | TGTGCCAGCAGTTTGAGACTAGCGATCGAGCAGTACTTC | CASSLRLAIEQYF
few | 14 | TRBJ2-3 | TRBD2 | TRBV20-1 | TGCAGTGCTGAAAGACTAGCGGGAGAAGATACGCAGTATTTT | CSAERLAGEDTQYF
medium-sized | 15 | TRBJ2-1 | TRBD2 | TRBV11-3 | TGTGCCAGCAGCTTGGGAGGGTCTCTCTACGGTGAGCAGTTCTTC | CASSLGGSLYGEQFF
few | 16 | TRBJ2-6 | TRBD1 | TRBV27 | TGTGCCAGCAGTGCCTTGACAGGGTCTGGGGCCAACGTCCTGACTTTC | CASSALTGSGANVLTF
medium-sized | 13 | TRBJ2-1 | TRBD1 | TRBV7-2 | TGTGCCAGCAGCTTAAGGACAGGCAATGAGCAGTTCTTC | CASSLRTGNEQFF
. | 16 | TRBJ2-5 | TRBD2 | TRBV27 | TGTGCCAGCAGTTTAAGTCCCAGCGGGGAACAAGAGACCCAGTACTTC | CASSLSPSGEQETQYF
many | 16 | TRBJ2-1 | TRBD2 | TRBV6-4 | TGTGCCAGCAGTGGACCGGGGTCGGGAGGGGCGGATGAGCAGTTCTTC | CASSGPGSGGADEQFF
. | 12 | TRBJ2-1 | TRBD2 | TRBV24-1 | TGTGCCACGGGACTAGCGGGATATGAGCAGTTCTTC | CATGLAGYEQFF
medium-sized | 13 | TRBJ2-7 | TRBD2 | TRBV6-1 | TGTGCCACCGCCACTAGCGGGGGCAATGAGCAGTACTTC | CATATSGGNEQYF
few | 14 | TRBJ1-2 | . | TRBV6-1 | TGTGCCAGCAGTGAAGGAGGGGACCGCTATGGCTACACCTTC | CASSEGGDRYGYTF
. | 14 | TRBJ2-6 | . | TRBV7-1 | TGTGCCAGCAGATACCAATCTGGGGCCAACGTCCTGACTTTC | CASRYQSGANVLTF
. | 19 | TRBJ2-4 | . | TRBV4-1 | TGCGCCAGCAGCCAAGATTGGTATGGCGGGACAGTAGCCAAAAACATTCAGTACTTC | CASSQDWYGGTVAKNIQYF
few | 13 | TRBJ2-1 | . | TRBV6-5 | TGTGCCAGCATGGCTAGCCCGCTGAATGAGCAGTTCTTC | CASMASPLNEQFF
. | 14 | TRBJ2-7 | TRBD2 | TRBV6-2/TRBV6-3 | TGTGCCAGCAGGGGACTAGCGGGAGCCTACGAGCAGTACTTC | CASRGLAGAYEQYF
. | 15 | TRBJ2-1 | TRBD2 | TRBV7-2 | TGTGCCAGCAGCTTATCTAGCGGAGACCACAATGAGCAGTTCTTC | CASSLSSGDHNEQFF
. | 13 | TRBJ1-1 | . | TRBV12-3/TRBV12-4 | TGTGCCAGCAGTTTGACGGCGAACACTGAAGCTTTCTTT | CASSLTANTEAFF
large | 17 | TRBJ2-1 | . | TRBV6-1 | TGTGCCAGCAGTTCACAAAATCCGGGGGTAGCCTACAATGAGCAGTTCTTC | CASSSQNPGVAYNEQFF
many | 19 | TRBJ2-2 | TRBD2 | TRBV7-8 | TGTGCCAGCAGCCGTCCGGGACTAGCGTTACAGATAGGCACCGGGGAGCTGTTTTTT | CASSRPGLALQIGTGELFF
medium-sized | 17 | TRBJ2-1 | TRBD2 | TRBV12-3/TRBV12-4 | TGTGCCAGCAGTTTTCTAACTAGCGGGAGGAACTACAATGAGCAGTTCTTC | CASSFLTSGRNYNEQFF
few | 13 | TRBJ2-7 | . | TRBV5-5 | TGTGCCAGCAGCTTGGATCGGGACACCGAGCAGTACTTC | CASSLDRDTEQYF
few | 16 | TRBJ2-2 | TRBD2 | TRBV4-2 | TGTGCCAGCAGCCCCACCGGGACTACGAACACCGGGGAGCTGTTTTTT | CASSPTGTTNTGELFF
. | 13 | TRBJ2-3 | TRBD1 | TRBV6-5 | TGTGCCAGCAGCAGACAGGGGACAGATACGCAGTATTTT | CASSRQGTDTQYF
. | 16 | TRBJ2-3 | . | TRBV6-6 | TGTGCCAGCAGTTACGACTCGGTTGGGGCCACAGATACGCAGTATTTT | CASSYDSVGATDTQYF
. | 17 | TRBJ2-7 | TRBD1 | TRBV25-1 | TGTGCCAGCAGTGAATCCGGAGGACAGGAAGCTACCTACGAGCAGTACTTC | CASSESGGQEATYEQYF
. | 12 | TRBJ2-1 | . | TRBV12-3/TRBV12-4 | TGTGCCAGCGGTGGCAGCTCCTACGAGCAGTTCTTC | CASGGSSYEQFF